Listed here are 16 T cell receptor beta chains from one sample, sequenced in a study of graft-versus-host responses after intestinal transplantation. Repertoires were generated with immunoSEQ multiplex PCR, while TCRdb's copy carries only in-frame clones and drops some. The table has approximately 24,000 clones, over 75% seen once. The sequencing here drew on PBMCs, taken nearly 470 days after intestinal transplant. These receptors came from a human patient who received an intestinal transplant, so some T cells may come from the graft donor.

V gene TRBV28 combines with J gene TRBJ2-7; D may correspond to TRBD1 or TRBD2 (5 bases each). CDR3 length: 13 residues. The germline V gene has CDR1 MDHEN and CDR2 SYDVKM. V shed 6 bases and J shed 2 bases, with 11 bases lying between them. CDR3 nucleotides: TGTGCCAGCAGCCTCGGGGCGACCTACGAGCAGTACTTC. This gives the protein CASSLGATYEQYF.

The rearrangement joins TRBV6-6 to TRBJ1-2; D is possibly TRBD1 (6 bases). CDR1 is MNHNY and CDR2 is SVGAGI in the germline V gene (reference sequence). The ends were cut back, 5 bases at V and 4 bases at J, with 17 bases in the middle. The CDR3 runs to 15 residues. CDR3 bases: TGTGCCAGCAGTGGTAGGGACACCGCTGGCTATGGCTACACCTTC. Protein product: CASSGRDTAGYGYTF.

This clone was seen just once. V gene TRBV6-1 combines with J gene TRBJ1-5; D uncertain. V lost 5 bases and J 0 bases, leaving 11 bases between the germline ends. Germline V CDR1 and CDR2: MNHNS, SASEGT. The CDR3 totals 15 residues. The CDR3 spells CASSRSSYSNQPQHF. DNA of the CDR3: TGTGCCAGCAGTAGGAGTTCCTATAGCAATCAGCCCCAGCATTTT.

This clone was recorded a few times. This chain joins TRBV2 and TRBJ2-7, with D hard to call. The germline V gene encodes CDR1 SNHLY and CDR2 FYNNEI. The length of the CDR3 is 12 residues. V was cut by 2 bases and J by 9 bases, with 11 bases left in between. DNA of the CDR3: TGTGCCAGCAGTGAAAAGTCCCGCGTGCAGTACTTC. Encoded protein: CASSEKSRVQYF.

The V gene is TRBV9, the J gene TRBJ2-3; the D is unclear. Germline-derived CDR1 and CDR2 are SGDLS and YYNGEE. The CDR3 length is 14 residues. V gave up 0 bases and J gave up 2 bases, with 7 bases separating them. Here the CDR3 DNA reads TGTGCCAGCAGCGTAGACCCCTACACAGATACGCAGTATTTT. It codes for CASSVDPYTDTQYF.

The rearrangement uses TRBV30 and TRBJ2-3; D is unresolved. V was cut by 3 bases and J by 6 bases, with 10 bases left in between. The germline V gene encodes CDR1 GTSNPN and CDR2 SVGIG (reference sequence). The CDR3 consists of 12 residues. The CDR3 DNA reads TGTGCCTGGAGCACGACTGGGGATACGCAGTATTTT. Translated, it gives CAWSTTGDTQYF.

The genes are TRBV5-1 and TRBJ2-5; TRBD1 or TRBD2 may be the D gene (5 bases each). This CDR3 region has 21 residues. V was clipped by 0 bases and J by 5 bases, with 32 bases between them. From germline, CDR1 is SGHRS and CDR2 YFSETQ. CDR3 sequence reads: CASSLGGIKLPGSAAWETQYF. As DNA, the CDR3 is TGCGCCAGCAGCTTGGGGGGGATTAAACTCCCTGGGTCCGCGGCCTGGGAGACCCAGTACTTC.

This clone was seen only once. The rearrangement joins TRBV2 to TRBJ2-6; D is perhaps TRBD2 (6 bases). Looked up from germline, CDR1 is SNHLY and CDR2 is FYNNEI. The CDR3 totals 16 residues. V lost 9 bases and J 2 bases, leaving 17 bases between the germline ends. The DNA for the CDR3 is TGTGCCAGTGTTAGCGGCCAAGGGGCTGGGGCCAACGTCCTGACTTTC. As protein: CASVSGQGAGANVLTF.

V gene TRBV28 combines with J gene TRBJ2-1; 12 bases agree with TRBD2. Trimming took 5 bases from V and 7 from J; bases not matched to a gene: 6. The CDR3 has 15 amino acids. Germline V gene sequence: CDR1 MDHEN, CDR2 SYDVKM. The CDR3 reads CASSPGTSGRNEQFF. The CDR3 bases are TGTGCCAGCAGTCCGGGGACTAGCGGGCGGAATGAGCAGTTCTTC. Complete variable domain (other parts from reference TRBV28 and TRBJ2-1): DVKVTQSSRYLVKRTGEKVFLECVQDMDHENMFWYRQDPGLGLRLIYFSYDVKMKEKGDIPEGYSVSREKKERFSLILESASTNQTSMYLCASSPGTSGRNEQFFGPGTRLTVL.

The CDR3, as DNA: TGTGCCAGCAGTTTGAGAGAGACCCAGTACTTC. It codes for CASSLRETQYF. The chain joins TRBV2 to TRBJ2-5; D is uncertain. Germline CDR1 reads SNHLY; CDR2 reads FYNNEI. This CDR3 contains 11 residues. V lost 5 bases and J 4 bases, leaving 5 bases between the germline ends.

The CDR3 here is CASSFNTFNYGYTF. The CDR3 nucleotides are TGTGCCAGCAGCTTTAACACCTTCAACTATGGCTACACCTTC. The genes are TRBV5-6 and TRBJ1-2; D remains ambiguous. V lost 2 bases to trimming and J lost 2 bases, with 10 bases between them. Germline CDR1 and CDR2: SGHDT and YYEEEE. This CDR3 is built from 14 residues.

This clone turned up a few times. The chain links TRBV27 to TRBJ1-2; 8 positions agree with TRBD1. The length of the CDR3 is 15 residues. The germline gives CDR1 MNHEY, CDR2 SMNVEV (reference sequence). Unmatched junction bases numbered 10, after V lost 7 bases and J lost 3 bases. The CDR3 DNA reads as TGTGCCAGCACTTTCAGACAGGGGCGGGACTATGGCTACACCTTC. This codes for CASTFRQGRDYGYTF.

The chain employs TRBV5-6 and TRBJ1-4, with a tentative D call TRBD1 (6 bases). Deletions cut 0 bases from V and 4 bases from J, with 10 bases between. The CDR3 runs 15 residues. In germline, CDR1 is SGHDT, CDR2 YYEEEE. The CDR3 DNA is TGTGCCAGCAGCTTGGAACAGGGACTTAATGAAAAACTGTTTTTT. Protein product: CASSLEQGLNEKLFF. Drawing the rest from reference TRBV5-6 and TRBJ1-4, the complete variable domain is DAGVTQSPTHLIKTRGQQVTLRCSPKSGHDTVSWYQQALGQGPQFIFQYYEEEERQRGNFPDRFSGHQFPNYSSELNVNALLLGDSALYLCASSLEQGLNEKLFFGSGTQLSVL.

This chain uses TRBV4-1 with TRBJ2-7, with 8 bases fitting TRBD1. V dropped 4 bases and J dropped 0; count of bases not matched to a gene: 11. Per germline, CDR1 MGHRA and CDR2 YSYEKL. The CDR3 is made up of 17 amino acids. The CDR3 region has the DNA TGCGCCAGCAGCCTCCTATGGGGGACAGGCCTCTCCTACGAGCAGTACTTC. Protein product: CASSLLWGTGLSYEQYF.

The chain couples TRBV5-1 to TRBJ2-3; D gene uncertain. The germline CDR1 and CDR2 sequences are SGHRS and YFSETQ. With 3 bases removed from V and 4 bases from J, the gap between germline ends came to 9 bases. The CDR3 is 13 amino acids. The CDR3 nucleotides read TGCGCCAGCAGCTCCCTCGGCCCAGATACGCAGTATTTT. Translating it yields CASSSLGPDTQYF.

This chain joins TRBV30 and TRBJ2-4; D assignment may be TRBD1 or TRBD2 (5 bases each). The germline V and J ends were trimmed by 3 bases and 7 bases, with 16 bases remaining between them. CDR3 size: 14 residues. Germline V gene data show CDR1 as GTSNPN and CDR2 as SVGIG (reference sequence). Here the CDR3 reads CAWSGVGDLNIQYF. DNA for the CDR3: TGTGCCTGGAGCGGGGTAGGGGATTTGAACATTCAGTACTTC.